Each of the 25 T cell receptor beta chains below was sequenced from the same sample in a study of Tregs in tolerant kidney transplant recipients. Here immunoSEQ multiplex PCR was the method, and the copy in TCRdb shows in-frame clones only, minus some. The sample includes around 85,000 clones, about 91% of them seen just once. The specimen comprised Tregs from blood, sampled before the transplant. The receptors originated from a human donor who received a combined kidney and bone marrow transplant.

The chain links TRBV7-9 to TRBJ1-6, with D perhaps matching TRBD1 (5 bases). In germline, CDR1 is SEHNR, CDR2 FQNEAQ (reference sequence). The CDR3 has 14 residues. Trimming cost V 2 bases and J 6 bases, with 8 bases left between them. The CDR3 loop is CASSLLGRNSPLHF. CDR3 bases: TGTGCCAGCAGCTTATTGGGGCGTAATTCACCCCTCCACTTT.

The chain has TRBV28 and TRBJ2-6; D unresolved. CDR3 size: 15 residues. Trimming cost V 5 bases and J 0 bases, with 8 bases left between them. Germline-derived CDR1 and CDR2 are MDHEN and SYDVKM. CDR3 protein: CASSPLFSGANVLTF. The CDR3 coding sequence is TGTGCCAGCAGTCCCCTCTTCTCTGGGGCCAACGTCCTGACTTTC.

The CDR3: CASSLHRGKDGYTF. CDR3 bases: TGTGCCAGCAGCCTCCATCGGGGCAAAGATGGCTACACCTTC. The chain is built from TRBV11-2 and TRBJ1-2; tentatively, D is TRBD1 (5 bases). V lost 5 bases, J lost 6 bases, and 16 bases lay in between. Germline loops: CDR1 SGHAT, CDR2 FQNNGV. The CDR3 runs 14 residues.

The chain recombines TRBV20-1 with TRBJ1-2, with TRBD1 as a possible D gene (6 bases). Trimming left V 2 bases short and J 8 bases short, with 9 bases between. CDR1 and CDR2 (germline): DFQATT, SNEGSKA (reference sequence). This CDR3 has 11 amino acids. For the CDR3, the DNA is TGCAGTGCTAGAACAGGGAAGGGCTACACCTTC. Amino acid sequence: CSARTGKGYTF.

The chain couples TRBV28 to TRBJ2-7; D gene uncertain. The CDR3 spans 12 residues. CDR1 and CDR2 from the germline V gene are MDHEN and SYDVKM. V was cut by 6 bases and J by 1 base, with 7 bases left in between. CDR3 nucleotide sequence: TGTGCCAGCAGCTCAGAGTCCTACGAGCAGTACTTC. Protein product: CASSSESYEQYF.

The V gene is TRBV19, the J gene TRBJ1-2, with D maybe TRBD1 (6 bases). Per germline, CDR1 LNHDA and CDR2 SQIVND (reference sequence). V lost 5 bases to trimming and J lost 2 bases, with 12 bases between them. The CDR3 contains 14 residues. CDR3 DNA: TGTGCCAGTAGTCTGCAGGGACAAAACTATGGCTACACCTTC. Residues: CASSLQGQNYGYTF.

The gene calls are TRBV5-1 and TRBJ2-3; D call uncertain. There are 13 residues in the CDR3. The germline V gene has CDR1 SGHRS and CDR2 YFSETQ. V was pared by 0 bases and J by 3 bases, with 5 bases between. The CDR3 sequence is CASSLGGTDTQYF. CDR3 DNA: TGCGCCAGCAGCTTGGGGGGTACAGATACGCAGTATTTT.

DNA of the CDR3: TGTGCCAGCAGGGACAGTTCTGGGGCCAACGTCCTGACTTTC. It yields the protein CASRDSSGANVLTF. This chain links TRBV7-3 with TRBJ2-6, with D possibly matching TRBD1 (6 bases). CDR1 is SGHTA and CDR2 is FQGTGA in the germline V gene. This CDR3 comprises 14 residues. The germline V and J ends were trimmed by 6 bases and 1 base, with 7 bases remaining between them. The whole variable domain, remainder taken from reference TRBV7-3 and TRBJ2-6, is GAGVSQTPSNKVTEKGKYVELRCDPISGHTALYWYRQSLGQGPEFLIYFQGTGAADDSGLPNDRFFAVRPEGSVSTLKIQRTERGDSAVYLCASRDSSGANVLTFGAGSRLTVL.

The chain couples TRBV23-1 to TRBJ2-7, with 7 bases that match TRBD1. TRBV23-1 is an ORF, and what it does is uncertain. V dropped 3 bases and J dropped 4; count of bases not matched to a gene: 12. The CDR3 runs 16 residues. The CDR3 protein is CASSHRPGTDTYEQYF. Here the CDR3 DNA reads TGCGCCAGCAGTCATCGGCCCGGGACAGACACTTACGAGCAGTACTTC.

This clone was recorded only once. The chain links TRBV27 to TRBJ1-4, with D tentatively TRBD1 (6 bases). CDR1 is MNHEY and CDR2 is SMNVEV in the germline V gene (reference sequence). The V gene lost 4 bases and the J gene lost 9 bases, with 9 bases spanning the gap. There are 12 residues in the CDR3. The CDR3 DNA is TGTGCCAGCAGTTCTACAGGGAAAAAACTGTTTTTT. Its protein product is CASSSTGKKLFF.

The chain uses TRBV7-9 and TRBJ2-1, with unresolved D. Trimming removed 0 bases from V and 5 bases from J, with 11 bases in between. The germline gives CDR1 SEHNR, CDR2 FQNEAQ (reference sequence). This CDR3 contains 15 residues. CDR3 bases: TGTGCCAGCAGCTTAGCCCCAGCGACTCACAATGAGCAGTTCTTC. This translates into CASSLAPATHNEQFF.

The J gene is TRBJ1-5, the V gene TRBV19, with D hard to call. There are 15 residues in the CDR3. CDR1 is LNHDA, CDR2 SQIVND, per germline (reference sequence). V gave up 7 bases and J gave up 2 bases, with 15 bases separating them. CDR3 loop: CASTNRGFGNQPQHF. In nucleotides, the CDR3 is TGTGCCAGTACCAACCGGGGTTTCGGCAATCAGCCCCAGCATTTT.

The chain joins TRBV5-6 to TRBJ2-3, with TRBD2 matching over 10 bases. Looked up from germline, CDR1 is SGHDT and CDR2 is YYEEEE. The CDR3 has 16 amino acids. The junction had 5 bases not matched to a gene; V was cut back by 0 bases and J by 4 bases. The CDR3 reads CASSLGLAGVADTQYF. CDR3 in DNA: TGTGCCAGCAGCTTGGGTCTAGCGGGAGTCGCAGATACGCAGTATTTT.

This clone was seen a single time. The genes are TRBV7-9 and TRBJ1-4; 9 nucleotides match TRBD1. Germline CDR1 SEHNR, CDR2 FQNEAQ (reference sequence). Trimming at V came to 5 bases and at J to 2 bases, leaving 3 bases not matched to a gene. The CDR3 has 15 residues. CDR3 sequence reads: CASSDGQGTNEKLFF. The CDR3 DNA is TGTGCCAGCAGCGACGGACAGGGGACTAATGAAAAACTGTTTTTT.

This clone showed up just a few times. The rearrangement uses TRBV28 and TRBJ2-2; 7 positions agree with TRBD1. The CDR3 totals 16 residues. CDR1 and CDR2 (germline): MDHEN, SYDVKM. J was trimmed by 3 bases and V by 7 bases; bases with no gene match: 11. The CDR3 is CASNEGDSRHTGELFF. Written as DNA, the CDR3 is TGTGCCAGCAACGAAGGGGACAGCAGACACACCGGGGAGCTGTTTTTT.

V usage is TRBV19 and J usage is TRBJ2-5; D is possibly TRBD1 (5 bases). CDR1 and CDR2 (germline): LNHDA, SQIVND (reference sequence). The CDR3 is 11 amino acids. Trimming removed 4 bases at V and 5 bases at J, with 5 bases between. The CDR3 DNA reads as TGTGCCAGTAGTACAGGGGAGACCCAGTACTTC. This gives the protein CASSTGETQYF.

The chain uses TRBV7-2 and TRBJ1-6; D unresolved. Per the germline V gene, CDR1 is SGHTA and CDR2 is FQGNSA. CDR3 size: 14 residues. The V end was cut by 7 bases, the J end by 7 bases, with 14 bases between. The CDR3 here is CASTPFPGNSPLHF. The CDR3 DNA reads as TGTGCCAGCACCCCATTTCCGGGGAATTCACCCCTCCACTTT.

The sample holds one count of this clone. CDR3 sequence: CASSLVDGSHEQYF. The CDR3 region has the DNA TGTGCCAGCAGCTTAGTAGACGGGAGCCACGAGCAGTACTTC. The chain joins TRBV5-6 to TRBJ2-7; a weak D match, TRBD2 (6 bases). The germline V and J ends were trimmed by 2 bases and 5 bases, with 14 bases remaining between them. The CDR3 is made up of 14 amino acids. CDR1 is SGHDT, CDR2 YYEEEE, per germline.

This chain links TRBV7-6 with TRBJ1-5; the D gene is possibly TRBD1 (6 bases). This CDR3 is built from 20 residues. V was clipped by 2 bases and J by 7 bases, with 30 bases between them. Germline V CDR1 and CDR2: SGHVS, FNYEAQ. The CDR3 reads CASSLKGGIAGVAKFQPQHF. The CDR3 nucleotides are TGTGCCAGCAGCTTAAAGGGGGGTATCGCAGGGGTCGCGAAGTTCCAGCCCCAGCATTTT. The variable domain in full, with the rest retrieved from reference TRBV7-6 and TRBJ1-5, is GAGVSQSPRYKVTKRGQDVALRCDPISGHVSLYWYRQALGQGPEFLTYFNYEAQQDKSGLPNDRFSAERPEGSISTLTIQRTEQRDSAMYRCASSLKGGIAGVAKFQPQHFGDGTRLSIL.

The chain's CDR3 is CSVESPNRGNEQFF. The CDR3 coding sequence is TGCAGCGTTGAAAGCCCAAACAGAGGGAATGAGCAGTTCTTC. This chain joins TRBV29-1 and TRBJ2-1, with a weak D call TRBD2 (5 bases). Germline V gene lookup returns CDR1 SQVTM and CDR2 ANQGSEA. Trimming removed 2 bases from V and 7 bases from J, with 15 bases in between. CDR3 length: 14 residues.

The genes are TRBV5-1 and TRBJ2-3; 9 nucleotides line up with TRBD2. V was clipped by 0 bases and J by 5 bases; unmatched bases: 1. The germline V gene encodes CDR1 SGHRS and CDR2 YFSETQ. This CDR3 has 14 amino acids. CDR3 nucleotides: TGCGCCAGCAGCTTGGTAGCGGGAGTAGATACGCAGTATTTT. This translates into CASSLVAGVDTQYF.

The CDR3 DNA sequence: TGTGCCAGCAGTGTCGAGACAGGGGAAGGTCAGCCCCAGCATTTT. Translated: CASSVETGEGQPQHF. V gene TRBV2 combines with J gene TRBJ1-5; the match to TRBD1 covers 8 bases. The CDR3 runs 15 residues. The J segment lost 6 bases and the V segment lost 4 bases, leaving 8 bases of the junction unmatched. Germline V gives CDR1 SNHLY, CDR2 FYNNEI. The whole variable domain, filled in from reference TRBV2 and TRBJ1-5, reads EPEVTQTPSHQVTQMGQEVILRCVPISNHLYFYWYRQILGQKVEFLVSFYNNEISEKSEIFDDQFSVERPDGSNFTLKIRSTKLEDSAMYFCASSVETGEGQPQHFGDGTRLSIL.

The V call is TRBV5-8, the J call TRBJ2-6; maybe TRBD1 (6 bases). The CDR3 extends over 16 amino acids. CDR1 is SGHTS, CDR2 YDEGEE, per germline. Trimming took 2 bases from V and 0 from J, leaving 9 bases between them. CDR3 in amino acids: CASSLGQSSGANVLTF. The CDR3 DNA reads as TGTGCCAGCAGCTTAGGACAGTCCTCTGGGGCCAACGTCCTGACTTTC.

This clone was seen a single time. The rearrangement links TRBV18 to TRBJ1-1, with D possibly being TRBD1 (6 bases). CDR1 is KGHSH and CDR2 is LQKENI in the germline V gene. V lost 4 bases, J lost 8 bases, and 20 bases lay in between. This CDR3 has 15 amino acids. The CDR3 DNA sequence: TGTGCCAGCTCACTATCGACAGGTAGTTTACAAGAAGCTTTCTTT. Translated: CASSLSTGSLQEAFF.

V gene TRBV4-1 combines with J gene TRBJ2-7; tentative D call: TRBD2 (6 bases). This CDR3 region has 15 residues. CDR1 and CDR2 (germline): MGHRA, YSYEKL. Trimming stripped 0 bases from V and 6 bases from J, with 15 bases between. The CDR3 sequence: CASSQDRGLPGEQYF. CDR3 in DNA: TGCGCCAGCAGCCAAGATAGGGGACTCCCGGGCGAGCAGTACTTC.